A single TCR beta chain is shown here with its context. The ends were cut back, 4 bases at V and 2 bases at J, with 12 bases in the middle. The V gene's germline CDR1 is MNHEY and CDR2 SMNVEV (reference sequence). CDR3 length: 15 amino acids. The source of the sample is a study of blood T cell repertoires in COVID-19. Across the whole study: Samples taken during acute and convalescent COVID-19 were collected in the United States, Italy and Spain. Sources were T cells, B-cell-depleted T cells, or PBMCs; the material itself was cDNA or gDNA.

Data came from immunoSEQ multiplex PCR; TCRdb stores just in-frame clones and leaves some out. Of around 220,000 clones in the sample, 90% were seen once. Recruitment covered fewer than 25 US areas and drew participants whose ages spanned about 18 to 95 years. Assignments of participants to cohorts depended upon their own reported clinical history. This TCR was sampled from a man aged 25 to 40 who had been exposed to COVID-19. This chain joins TRBV27 and TRBJ2-1; possible D gene TRBD1, 6 bases. The sequenced sample was PBMCs or T cells enriched from blood (not recorded which). CDR3 sequence reads: CASSSPGTTYNEQFF. The CDR3 nucleotides are TGTGCCAGCAGTTCCCCCGGGACAACCTACAATGAGCAGTTCTTC.